The clone carrying this T cell receptor beta chain was counted at least ten times. The source of the sample is a study of Graves' ophthalmopathy and Graves' hyperthyroidism. For repertoire sequencing, the TCR beta CDR3 regions were amplified from RNA transcripts. The first round was an RT-PCR with HTBI primers, and the second round was a multiplex PCR. TCRdb re-analysed the multiplex PCR reads in MiXCR, keeping a single row per CDR3 protein. The sample records 580,000 or so distinct CDR3 sequences, just under 40% being singletons. Sequencing was carried out using peripheral blood or thyroid tissue (not recorded which). The receptor was derived from an adult man with Graves' hyperthyroidism.

The CDR3 DNA reads TGTGCCAGCAGCCCGAAGACAGCCCTGAACACTGAAGCTTTCTTT. Its translation: CASSPKTALNTEAFF. V gene TRBV9 combines with J gene TRBJ1-1; D is perhaps TRBD1 (5 bases). The CDR3 runs 15 residues. Germline V gene lookup returns CDR1 SGDLS and CDR2 YYNGEE. The V end was cut by 4 bases, the J end by 0 bases, with 13 bases between.